The rows below give T cell receptor beta chains drawn from one sample of a study of OX40 agonist ivuxolimab in advanced cancers. The repertoire was sequenced with immunoSEQ multiplex PCR; TCRdb's copy has only in-frame clones and lacks some. The top ten clones hold around 0.7% of a sample with about 110,000 clones, approximately 90% of them seen once. The material was CD4+ or CD8+ T cells sorted from blood, obtained in a trial of the OX40 agonist ivuxolimab. Receptor source: an adult with an advanced solid tumor such as melanoma, head and neck, liver or kidney cancer. CDR3s include the opening cysteine and the closing phenylalanine or tryptophan. Fields, in order: D gene, J gene, V gene, CDR3 DNA, CDR3 protein. A D gene is named only where the DNA matches it firmly.

NA,TRBJ1-4,TRBV10-1,TGCGCCAGCAGCCGCATGGGGCCGTCAACTAATGAAAAACTGTTTTTT,CASSRMGPSTNEKLFF
NA,TRBJ1-4,TRBV6-1,TGTGCCAGCAGTGACCGTGGGGCTAATGAAAAACTGTTTTTT,CASSDRGANEKLFF
NA,TRBJ1-6,TRBV5-1,TGCGCCAGCAGCTTGGATGGACGGTCGAATTCACCCCTCCACTTT,CASSLDGRSNSPLHF
NA,TRBJ1-2,TRBV11-2,TGTGCCAGCAGACCGGCAGGGACGGTAGCTAACTATGGCTACACCTTC,CASRPAGTVANYGYTF
NA,TRBJ2-6,TRBV30,TGTGCCTGGGATGGACGGTCTGGGGCCAACGTCCTGACTTTC,CAWDGRSGANVLTF
TRBD1,TRBJ2-3,TRBV9,TGTGCCAGCAGCGTAGTGGGACAGAGCACAGATACGCAGTATTTT,CASSVVGQSTDTQYF
NA,TRBJ1-1,TRBV14,TGTGCCACCCGAGTGGGCTTGAACACTGAAGCTTTCTTT,CATRVGLNTEAFF
TRBD1,TRBJ1-1,TRBV7-2,TGTGCCAGCAGCCTCCCAGGGGGCAAGACTGAAGCTTTCTTT,CASSLPGGKTEAFF
TRBD1,TRBJ1-1,TRBV11-1,TGTGCAGACAGGGAGAACACTGAAGCTTTCTTT,CADRENTEAFF
NA,TRBJ2-3,TRBV5-1,TGCGCCAGCAGCTTAGGGGGACAACTTCGTCAGGATACGCAGTATTTT,CASSLGGQLRQDTQYF